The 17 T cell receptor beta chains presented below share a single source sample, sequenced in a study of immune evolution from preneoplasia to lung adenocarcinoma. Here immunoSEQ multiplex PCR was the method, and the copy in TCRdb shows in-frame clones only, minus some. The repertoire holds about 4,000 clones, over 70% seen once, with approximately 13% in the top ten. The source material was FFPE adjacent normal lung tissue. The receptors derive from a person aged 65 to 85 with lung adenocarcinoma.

Here the CDR3 DNA reads TGTGCCAGCAGCTTGAGGAAGAGTGGAGGGAGCAATCAGCCCCAGCATTTT. Its protein is CASSLRKSGGSNQPQHF. This chain joins TRBV5-6 and TRBJ1-5; D not resolved. In germline, CDR1 is SGHDT, CDR2 YYEEEE. The ends were cut back, 1 base at V and 1 base at J, with 15 bases in the middle. CDR3 length: 17 amino acids. The variable domain in full, with the rest retrieved from reference TRBV5-6 and TRBJ1-5, is DAGVTQSPTHLIKTRGQQVTLRCSPKSGHDTVSWYQQALGQGPQFIFQYYEEEERQRGNFPDRFSGHQFPNYSSELNVNALLLGDSALYLCASSLRKSGGSNQPQHFGDGTRLSIL.

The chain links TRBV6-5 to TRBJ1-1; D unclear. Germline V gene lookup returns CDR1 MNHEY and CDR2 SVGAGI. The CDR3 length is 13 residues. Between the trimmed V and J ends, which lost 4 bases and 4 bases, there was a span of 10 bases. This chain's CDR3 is CASSFRRGTEAFF. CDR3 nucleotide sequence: TGTGCCAGCAGTTTCCGGAGAGGCACTGAAGCTTTCTTT.

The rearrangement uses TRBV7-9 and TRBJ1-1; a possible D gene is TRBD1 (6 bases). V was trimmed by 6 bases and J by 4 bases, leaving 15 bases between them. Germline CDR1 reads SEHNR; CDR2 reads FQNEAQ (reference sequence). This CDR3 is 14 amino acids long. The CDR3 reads CASRREGETTEAFF. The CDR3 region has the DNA TGTGCCAGCAGACGGGAGGGGGAGACCACTGAAGCTTTCTTT.

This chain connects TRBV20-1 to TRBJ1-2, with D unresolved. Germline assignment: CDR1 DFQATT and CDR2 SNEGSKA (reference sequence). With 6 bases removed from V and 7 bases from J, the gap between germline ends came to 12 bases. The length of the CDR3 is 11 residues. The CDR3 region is CSAQEVSGYTF. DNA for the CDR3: TGCAGTGCCCAGGAGGTCTCTGGCTACACCTTC.

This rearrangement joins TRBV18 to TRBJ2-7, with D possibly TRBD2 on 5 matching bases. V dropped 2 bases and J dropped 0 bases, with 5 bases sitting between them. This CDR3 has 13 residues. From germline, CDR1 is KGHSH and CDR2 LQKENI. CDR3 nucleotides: TGTGCCAGCTCACCAGGGAGCTCCTACGAGCAGTACTTC. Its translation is CASSPGSSYEQYF. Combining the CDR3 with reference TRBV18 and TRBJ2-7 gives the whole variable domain NAGVMQNPRHLVRRRGQEARLRCSPMKGHSHVYWYRQLPEEGLKFMVYLQKENIIDESGMPKERFSAEFPKEGPSILRIQQVVRGDSAAYFCASSPGSSYEQYFGPGTRLTVT.

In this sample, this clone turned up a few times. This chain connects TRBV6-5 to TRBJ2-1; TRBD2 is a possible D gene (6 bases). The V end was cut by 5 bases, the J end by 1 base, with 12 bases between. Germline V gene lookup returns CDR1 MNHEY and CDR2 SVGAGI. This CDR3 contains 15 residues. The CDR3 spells CASSGAGRSYNEQFF. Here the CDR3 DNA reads TGTGCCAGCAGTGGGGCGGGAAGGTCCTACAATGAGCAGTTCTTC.

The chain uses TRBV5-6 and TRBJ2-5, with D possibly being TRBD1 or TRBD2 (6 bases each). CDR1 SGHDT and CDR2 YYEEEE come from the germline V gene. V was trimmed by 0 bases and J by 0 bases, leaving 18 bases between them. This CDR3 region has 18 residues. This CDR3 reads CASSLAGDIWDYQETQYF. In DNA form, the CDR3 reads TGTGCCAGCAGCTTGGCCGGGGACATTTGGGACTACCAAGAGACCCAGTACTTC.

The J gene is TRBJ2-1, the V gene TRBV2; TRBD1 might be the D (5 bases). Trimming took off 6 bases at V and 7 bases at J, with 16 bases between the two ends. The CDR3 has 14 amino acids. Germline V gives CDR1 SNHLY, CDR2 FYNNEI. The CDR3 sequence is CASRVEVPGNEQFF. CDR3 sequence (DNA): TGTGCCAGCAGGGTGGAAGTACCAGGGAATGAGCAGTTCTTC.

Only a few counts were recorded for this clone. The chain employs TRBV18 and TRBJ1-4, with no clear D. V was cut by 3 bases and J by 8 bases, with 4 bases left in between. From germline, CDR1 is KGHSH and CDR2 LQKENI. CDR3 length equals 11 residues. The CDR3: CASSPREKLFF. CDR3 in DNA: TGTGCCAGCTCACCTAGAGAAAAACTGTTTTTT.

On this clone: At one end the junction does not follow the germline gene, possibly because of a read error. In DNA form, the CDR3 reads TGTGCCAGCAGCTTAGGACCACAGGGAGCACGAACTGGCGTCTTC. This gives the protein CASSLGPQGARTGVF. This sequence joins TRBV7-2 and TRBJ1-2; possibly TRBD1 for D (6 bases). CDR1 and CDR2 from the germline V gene are SGHTA and FQGNSA. This CDR3 region has 15 residues.

CDR3: CASSPFSMSGETQYF. Written as DNA, the CDR3 is TGTGCCAGCAGCCCGTTTAGCATGAGCGGTGAGACCCAGTACTTC. The chain links TRBV7-9 to TRBJ2-5; D is possibly TRBD2 (5 bases). V was clipped by 5 bases and J by 5 bases, with 18 bases between them. The length of the CDR3 is 15 residues. Germline CDR1 reads SEHNR; CDR2 reads FQNEAQ (reference sequence).

DNA for the CDR3: TGTGCCAGCAGCCAAGATTTCCCAGGGGCCAACGTCCTGACTTTC. This translates into CASSQDFPGANVLTF. The chain is built from TRBV14 and TRBJ2-6; D gene ambiguous. Germline CDR1 and CDR2: SGHDN and FVKESK. The length of the CDR3 is 15 residues. Trimming cost V 0 bases and J 4 bases, with 7 bases left between them.

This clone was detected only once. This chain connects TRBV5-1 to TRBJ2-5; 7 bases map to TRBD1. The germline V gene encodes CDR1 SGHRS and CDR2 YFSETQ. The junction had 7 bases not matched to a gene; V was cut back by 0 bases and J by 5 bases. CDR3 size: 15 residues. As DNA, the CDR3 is TGCGCCAGCAGCTTGGCGGGACAGTCGGGGGAGACCCAGTACTTC. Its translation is CASSLAGQSGETQYF.

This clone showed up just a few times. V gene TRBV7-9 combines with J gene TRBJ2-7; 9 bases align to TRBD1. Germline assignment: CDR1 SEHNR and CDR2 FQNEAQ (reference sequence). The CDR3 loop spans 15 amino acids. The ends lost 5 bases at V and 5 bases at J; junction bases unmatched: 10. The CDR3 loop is CASSRTGTGPNEQYF. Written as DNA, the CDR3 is TGTGCCAGCAGCCGTACCGGGACAGGGCCGAACGAGCAGTACTTC. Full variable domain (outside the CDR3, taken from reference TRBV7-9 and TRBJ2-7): DTGVSQNPRHKITKRGQNVTFRCDPISEHNRLYWYRQTLGQGPEFLTYFQNEAQLEKSRLLSDRFSAERPKGSFSTLEIQRTEQGDSAMYLCASSRTGTGPNEQYFGPGTRLTVT.

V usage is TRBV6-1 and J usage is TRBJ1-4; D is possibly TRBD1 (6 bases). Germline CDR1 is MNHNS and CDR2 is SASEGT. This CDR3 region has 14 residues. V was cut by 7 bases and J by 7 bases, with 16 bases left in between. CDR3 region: CASTAGAGPEKLFF. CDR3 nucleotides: TGTGCCAGCACCGCAGGGGCCGGACCTGAAAAACTGTTTTTT.

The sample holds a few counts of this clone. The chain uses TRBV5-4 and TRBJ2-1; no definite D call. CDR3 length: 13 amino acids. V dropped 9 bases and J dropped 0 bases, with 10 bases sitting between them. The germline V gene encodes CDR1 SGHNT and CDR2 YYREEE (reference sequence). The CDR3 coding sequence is TGTGCCACCGGCCCAAGCTCCTACAATGAGCAGTTCTTC. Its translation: CATGPSSYNEQFF.

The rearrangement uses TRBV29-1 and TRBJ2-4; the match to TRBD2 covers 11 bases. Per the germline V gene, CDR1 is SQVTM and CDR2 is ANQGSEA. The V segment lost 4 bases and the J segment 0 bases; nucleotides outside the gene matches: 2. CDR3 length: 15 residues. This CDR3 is CSVGLAGRAKNIQYF. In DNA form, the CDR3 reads TGCAGCGTTGGACTAGCGGGACGAGCCAAAAACATTCAGTACTTC.